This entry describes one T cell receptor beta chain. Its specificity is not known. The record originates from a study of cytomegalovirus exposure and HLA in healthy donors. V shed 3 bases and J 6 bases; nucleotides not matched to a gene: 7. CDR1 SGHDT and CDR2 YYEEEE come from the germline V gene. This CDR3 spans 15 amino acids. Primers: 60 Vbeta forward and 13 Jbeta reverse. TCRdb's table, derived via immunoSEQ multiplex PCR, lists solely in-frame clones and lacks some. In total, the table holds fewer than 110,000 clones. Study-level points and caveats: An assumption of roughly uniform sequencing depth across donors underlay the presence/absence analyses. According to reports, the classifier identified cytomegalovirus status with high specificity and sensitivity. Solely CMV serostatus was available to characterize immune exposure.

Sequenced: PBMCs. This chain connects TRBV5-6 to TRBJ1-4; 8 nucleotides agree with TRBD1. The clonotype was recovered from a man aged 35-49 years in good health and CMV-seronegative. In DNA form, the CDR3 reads TGTGCCAGCAGCTGGGGACAGGTAATAGATGAAAAACTGTTTTTT. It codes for CASSWGQVIDEKLFF.